What follows is one T cell receptor beta chain and its context. The sample comes from a study of OX40 agonist ivuxolimab in advanced cancers. Study information: All patients had ivuxolimab intravenously every 2 weeks at 0.01 to 10 mg/kg. Mean age 60 years, range roughly 20 to 85; around 80% male. People who had prior anti-PD-1, anti-PD-L1 or anti-CTLA-4 therapy could take part, and 40% had some.

Repertoires were generated with immunoSEQ multiplex PCR, while TCRdb's copy carries only in-frame clones and drops some. The data contain around 39,000 clones, roughly three quarters of them singletons. CDR3 length: 16 residues. Per germline, CDR1 MNHEY and CDR2 SMNVEV (reference sequence). The V and J ends lost 8 bases and 0 bases, in that order; junction bases with no gene match: 10. The V gene is TRBV27, the J gene TRBJ2-3; TRBD1 matches 8 bases. This sequence originates from an adult with an advanced solid tumor such as melanoma, head and neck, liver or kidney cancer. The specimen was CD4+ or CD8+ T cells sorted from blood, collected in a trial of the OX40 agonist ivuxolimab. The CDR3 reads CASRTRDRYSTDTQYF. CDR3 DNA sequence: TGTGCCAGCCGGACGCGGGACAGGTATAGCACAGATACGCAGTATTTT.